The next 14 T cell receptor beta chains were all read from a single sample in a study of monozygotic twins with inflammatory bowel disease. From the 5' RACE reads, TCRdb lists one entry per CDR3 protein and no DNA. Its table lists about 210,000 distinct CDR3 sequences. Sequencing was performed on blood. These receptors all come from a human donor with ulcerative colitis or Crohn's disease, or a healthy co-twin of an affected twin (not recorded which).

The rearrangement links TRBV20-1 to TRBJ1-1. The CDR3 covers 14 residues. Per germline, CDR1 DFQATT and CDR2 SNEGSKA (reference sequence). The CDR3 sequence: CSARFSGMNTEAFF.

The chain employs TRBV6-1 and TRBJ1-5; as DNA is missing, the TRBD1 call by TCRdb cannot be tested. Germline CDR1 is MNHNS and CDR2 is SASEGT. This CDR3 has 15 residues. This CDR3 reads CASRPQGAGNQPQHF.

The V call is TRBV5-1, the J call TRBJ2-2; with no DNA, the TCRdb D assignment of TRBD1 cannot be verified. The CDR3 spans 15 residues. Germline V gene sequence: CDR1 SGHRS, CDR2 YFSETQ. The CDR3 protein is CASSHQGVDTGELFF.

The J gene is TRBJ1-2, the V gene TRBV20-1; TCRdb's D gene call, TRBD1, goes unchecked for lack of DNA. This CDR3 is built from 17 residues. Germline V gene data show CDR1 as DFQATT and CDR2 as SNEGSKA (reference sequence). CDR3 residues: CSARDLDRVMVNGGYTF.

V is TRBV3-1 and J is TRBJ2-2; TCRdb's D call of TRBD2 is untestable without DNA. Germline assignment: CDR1 LGHDT and CDR2 YNNKEL (reference sequence). The CDR3 length is 14 residues. CDR3 in amino acids: CASSHRDFTGELFF.

V gene TRBV24-1 combines with J gene TRBJ2-1; no DNA is available, so the TRBD2 call from TCRdb remains unchecked. Germline CDR1 and CDR2: KGHDR and SFDVKD. There are 17 residues in the CDR3. CDR3 in amino acids: CATSDAFTSGGDNEQFF.

The chain uses TRBV11-2 and TRBJ1-2; no DNA is available, so the TRBD1 call from TCRdb remains unchecked. This CDR3 contains 19 residues. Germline V CDR1 and CDR2: SGHAT, FQNNGV. This chain's CDR3 is CASSLGVFWTEDSNYGYTF. Combining the CDR3 with reference TRBV11-2 and TRBJ1-2 gives the whole variable domain EAGVAQSPRYKIIEKRQSVAFWCNPISGHATLYWYQQILGQGPKLLIQFQNNGVVDDSQLPKDRFSAERLKGVDSTLKIQPAKLEDSAVYLCASSLGVFWTEDSNYGYTFGSGTRLTVV.

This chain links TRBV27 with TRBJ1-6. CDR3 length equals 14 residues. Germline-derived CDR1 and CDR2 are MNHEY and SMNVEV (reference sequence). The CDR3 region is CASNRGAYNSPLHF.

The J gene is TRBJ2-7, the V gene TRBV5-1; as DNA is missing, the TRBD2 call by TCRdb cannot be tested. Germline CDR1 and CDR2: SGHRS and YFSETQ. This CDR3 has 14 residues. The CDR3 spells CASRPGGGLHEQYF. Full variable domain (remainder filled in from reference TRBV5-1 and TRBJ2-7): KAGVTQTPRYLIKTRGQQVTLSCSPISGHRSVSWYQQTPGQGLQFLFEYFSETQRNKGNFPGRFSGRQFSNSRSEMNVSTLELGDSALYLCASRPGGGLHEQYFGPGTRLTVT.

This sequence joins TRBV11-2 and TRBJ1-1. CDR1 SGHAT and CDR2 FQNNGV come from the germline V gene. This CDR3 has 12 residues. CDR3 region: CASSPTNTEAFF.

The chain has TRBV15 and TRBJ2-2; the TRBD1 assignment by TCRdb is unverifiable without DNA. This CDR3 has 16 amino acids. Germline CDR1 reads LNHNV; CDR2 reads YYDKDF (reference sequence). The CDR3 is CATNPGGGLNTGELFF.

This chain uses TRBV12-3 or TRBV12-4 with TRBJ1-2; TCRdb returns TRBD1, unconfirmable since there is no DNA. This CDR3 comprises 14 residues. CDR3 sequence reads: CASSPQGSDYGYTF.

The chain is built from TRBV6-6 and TRBJ2-5; there is no DNA to check the TCRdb D call of TRBD1. Germline CDR1 and CDR2: MNHNY and SVGAGI (reference sequence). The CDR3 spans 13 residues. Here the CDR3 reads CATTGGGQETQYF.

The chain employs TRBV5-1 and TRBJ2-7; there is no DNA to check the TCRdb D call of TRBD1. The CDR3 loop spans 14 amino acids. Germline-derived CDR1 and CDR2 are SGHRS and YFSETQ. Here the CDR3 reads CASSALWGDYEQYF.